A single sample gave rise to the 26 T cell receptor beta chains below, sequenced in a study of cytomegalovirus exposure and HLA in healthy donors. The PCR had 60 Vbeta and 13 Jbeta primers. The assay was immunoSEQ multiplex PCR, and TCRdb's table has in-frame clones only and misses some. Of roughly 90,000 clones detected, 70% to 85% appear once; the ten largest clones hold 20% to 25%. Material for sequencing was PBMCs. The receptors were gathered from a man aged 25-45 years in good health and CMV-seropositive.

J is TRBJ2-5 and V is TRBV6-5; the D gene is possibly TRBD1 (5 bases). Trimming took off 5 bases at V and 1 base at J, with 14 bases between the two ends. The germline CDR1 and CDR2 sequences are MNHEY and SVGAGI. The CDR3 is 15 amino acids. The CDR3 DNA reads TGTGCCAGCAGTACCCGAAGGGGCATCCAAGAGACCCAGTACTTC. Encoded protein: CASSTRRGIQETQYF.

The CDR3 reads CASYRDSPYEQYF. The DNA of the CDR3 is TGTGCCAGTTACCGGGACAGCCCCTACGAGCAGTACTTC. J is TRBJ2-7 and V is TRBV7-9; 7 bases are a match to TRBD1. Germline V gene data show CDR1 as SEHNR and CDR2 as FQNEAQ (reference sequence). The CDR3 has 13 residues. The J segment lost 2 bases and the V segment lost 9 bases, leaving 7 bases of the junction unmatched.

The CDR3 DNA reads as TGTGCCAGCAGCCAGTACACAGATACGCAGTATTTT. Translation gives CASSQYTDTQYF. V usage is TRBV11-2 and J usage is TRBJ2-3; D is unresolved. V dropped 5 bases and J dropped 2 bases, with 5 bases sitting between them. CDR3 length: 12 amino acids. The germline CDR1 and CDR2 sequences are SGHAT and FQNNGV.

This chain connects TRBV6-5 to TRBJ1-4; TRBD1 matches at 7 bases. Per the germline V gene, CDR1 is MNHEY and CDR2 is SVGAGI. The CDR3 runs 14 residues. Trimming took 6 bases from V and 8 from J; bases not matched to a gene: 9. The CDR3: CASRSGQAGEKLFF. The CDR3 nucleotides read TGTGCCAGCAGGTCAGGACAGGCAGGAGAAAAACTGTTTTTT.

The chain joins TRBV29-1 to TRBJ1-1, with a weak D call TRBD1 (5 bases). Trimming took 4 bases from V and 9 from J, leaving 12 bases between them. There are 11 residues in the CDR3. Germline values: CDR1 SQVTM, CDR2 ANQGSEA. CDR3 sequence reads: CSVAVNRQAFF. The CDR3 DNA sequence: TGCAGCGTTGCGGTGAACAGGCAAGCTTTCTTT.

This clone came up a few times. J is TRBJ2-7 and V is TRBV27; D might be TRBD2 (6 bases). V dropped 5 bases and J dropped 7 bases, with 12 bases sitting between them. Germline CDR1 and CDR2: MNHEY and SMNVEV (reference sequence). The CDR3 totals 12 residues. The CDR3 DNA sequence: TGTGCCAGCAGTGGGGGGAGGCGGGAGCAGTACTTC. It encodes CASSGGRREQYF.

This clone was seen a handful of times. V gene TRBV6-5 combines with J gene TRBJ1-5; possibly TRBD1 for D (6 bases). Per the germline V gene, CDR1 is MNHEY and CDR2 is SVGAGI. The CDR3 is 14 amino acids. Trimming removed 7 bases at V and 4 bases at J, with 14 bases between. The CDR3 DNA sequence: TGTGCCAGCACCTCCAGGGGTGGTAATCAGCCCCAGCATTTT. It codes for CASTSRGGNQPQHF.

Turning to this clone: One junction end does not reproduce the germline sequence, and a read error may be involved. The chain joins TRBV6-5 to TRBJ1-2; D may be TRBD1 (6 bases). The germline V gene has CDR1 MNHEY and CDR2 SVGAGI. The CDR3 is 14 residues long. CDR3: CASSYSTGGNGYAF. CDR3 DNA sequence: TGTGCCAGCAGTTACTCGACGGGGGGCAATGGCTACGCCTTC.

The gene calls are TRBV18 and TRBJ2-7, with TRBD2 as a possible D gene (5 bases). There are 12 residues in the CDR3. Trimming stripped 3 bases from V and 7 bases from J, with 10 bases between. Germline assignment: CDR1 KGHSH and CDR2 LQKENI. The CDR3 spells CASSPDPGEQYF. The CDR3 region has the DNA TGTGCCAGCTCACCGGACCCGGGAGAGCAGTACTTC. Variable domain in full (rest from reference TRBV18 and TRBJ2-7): NAGVMQNPRHLVRRRGQEARLRCSPMKGHSHVYWYRQLPEEGLKFMVYLQKENIIDESGMPKERFSAEFPKEGPSILRIQQVVRGDSAAYFCASSPDPGEQYFGPGTRLTVT.

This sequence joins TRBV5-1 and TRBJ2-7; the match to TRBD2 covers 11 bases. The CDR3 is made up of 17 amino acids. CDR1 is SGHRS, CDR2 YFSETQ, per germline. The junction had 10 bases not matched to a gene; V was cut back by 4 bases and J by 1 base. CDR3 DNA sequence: TGCGCCAGCAGCGCCTCACCATTAGCGGGAGGGTCCTACGAGCAGTACTTC. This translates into CASSASPLAGGSYEQYF.

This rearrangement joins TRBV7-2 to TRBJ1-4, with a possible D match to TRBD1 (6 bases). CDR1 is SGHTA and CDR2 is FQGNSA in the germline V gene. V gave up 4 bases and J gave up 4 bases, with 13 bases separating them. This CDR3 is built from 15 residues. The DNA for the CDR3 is TGTGCCAGCAGCTACCAAACAGGGTTTAATGAAAAACTGTTTTTT. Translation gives CASSYQTGFNEKLFF.

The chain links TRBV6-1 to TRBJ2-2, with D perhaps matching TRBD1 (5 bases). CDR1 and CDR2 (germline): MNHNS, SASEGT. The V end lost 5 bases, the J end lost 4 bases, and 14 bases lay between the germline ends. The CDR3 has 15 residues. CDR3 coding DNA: TGTGCCAGCAGTTTCGTCAGACAGTCCACCGGGGAGCTGTTTTTT. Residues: CASSFVRQSTGELFF.

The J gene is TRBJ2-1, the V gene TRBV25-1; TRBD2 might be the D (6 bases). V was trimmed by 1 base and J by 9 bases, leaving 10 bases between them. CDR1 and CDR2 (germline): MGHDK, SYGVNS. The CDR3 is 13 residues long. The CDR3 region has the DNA TGTGCCAGCAGTGAATCTAACGGGGGTGAGCAGTTCTTC. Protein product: CASSESNGGEQFF.

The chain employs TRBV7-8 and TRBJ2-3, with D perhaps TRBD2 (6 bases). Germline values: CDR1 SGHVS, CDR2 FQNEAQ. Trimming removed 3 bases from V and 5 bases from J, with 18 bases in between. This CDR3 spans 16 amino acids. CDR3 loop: CASSLDLGRRGDTQYF. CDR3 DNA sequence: TGTGCCAGCAGCTTGGACCTCGGCCGGAGGGGAGATACGCAGTATTTT. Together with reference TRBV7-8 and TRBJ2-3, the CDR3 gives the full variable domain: GAGVSQSPRYKVAKRGQDVALRCDPISGHVSLFWYQQALGQGPEFLTYFQNEAQLDKSGLPSDRFFAERPEGSVSTLKIQRTQQEDSAVYLCASSLDLGRRGDTQYFGPGTRLTVL.

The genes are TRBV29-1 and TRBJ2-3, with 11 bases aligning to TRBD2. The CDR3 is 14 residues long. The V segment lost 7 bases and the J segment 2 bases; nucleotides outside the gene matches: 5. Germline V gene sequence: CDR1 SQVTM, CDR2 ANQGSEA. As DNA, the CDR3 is TGCAGCGACCCACTAGCGGGGGTCACAGATACGCAGTATTTT. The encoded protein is CSDPLAGVTDTQYF.

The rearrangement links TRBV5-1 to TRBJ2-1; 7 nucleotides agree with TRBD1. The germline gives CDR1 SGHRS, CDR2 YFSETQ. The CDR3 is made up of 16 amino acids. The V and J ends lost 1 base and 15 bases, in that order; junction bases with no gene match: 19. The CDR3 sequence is CASSLRGPNERTGWFF. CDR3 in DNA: TGCGCCAGCAGCTTGAGGGGGCCTAACGAGCGGACCGGTTGGTTCTTC.

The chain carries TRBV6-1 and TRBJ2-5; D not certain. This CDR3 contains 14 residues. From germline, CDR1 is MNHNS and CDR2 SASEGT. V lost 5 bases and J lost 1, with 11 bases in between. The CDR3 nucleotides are TGTGCCAGCAGTCCCCGTTCGGTCCAAGAGACCCAGTACTTC. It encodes CASSPRSVQETQYF.

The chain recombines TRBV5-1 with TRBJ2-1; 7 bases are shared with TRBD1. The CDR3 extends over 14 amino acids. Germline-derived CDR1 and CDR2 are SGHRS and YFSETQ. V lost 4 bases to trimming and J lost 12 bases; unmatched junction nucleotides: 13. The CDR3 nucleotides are TGCGCCAGCAGCACGTCCTGGGACAGTCTAGCGCAGTTCTTC. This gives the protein CASSTSWDSLAQFF.

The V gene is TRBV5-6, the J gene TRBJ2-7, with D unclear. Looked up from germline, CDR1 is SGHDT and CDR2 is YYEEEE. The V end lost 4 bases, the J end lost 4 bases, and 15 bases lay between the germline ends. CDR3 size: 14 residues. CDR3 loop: CASSPTSIAYEQYF. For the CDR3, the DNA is TGTGCCAGCAGCCCGACTTCCATTGCGTACGAGCAGTACTTC.

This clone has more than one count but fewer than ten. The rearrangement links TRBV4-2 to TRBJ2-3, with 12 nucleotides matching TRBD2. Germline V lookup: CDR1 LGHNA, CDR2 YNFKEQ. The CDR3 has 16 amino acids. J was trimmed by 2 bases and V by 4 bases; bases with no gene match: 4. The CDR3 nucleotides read TGTGCCAGCAGCCCTGGACTAGCGGGATTCACAGATACGCAGTATTTT. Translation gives CASSPGLAGFTDTQYF.

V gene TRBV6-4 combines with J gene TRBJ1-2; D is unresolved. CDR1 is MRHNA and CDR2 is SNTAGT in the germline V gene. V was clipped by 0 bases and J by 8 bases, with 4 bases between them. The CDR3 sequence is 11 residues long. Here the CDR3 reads CASSDSKGYTF. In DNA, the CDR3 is TGTGCCAGCAGTGACTCTAAAGGCTACACCTTC.

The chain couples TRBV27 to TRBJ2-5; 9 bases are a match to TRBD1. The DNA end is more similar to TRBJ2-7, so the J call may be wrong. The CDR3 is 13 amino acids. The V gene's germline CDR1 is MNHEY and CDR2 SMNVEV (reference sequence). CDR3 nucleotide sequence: TGTGCCAGCAGGGGACAGGGTCTGAACGAGCAGTACTTC. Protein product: CASRGQGLNEQYF.

The chain's CDR3 is CASSWDRGTEAFF. The CDR3 nucleotides read TGTGCCAGCAGTTGGGACAGGGGAACTGAAGCTTTCTTT. This chain joins TRBV27 and TRBJ1-1; 10 nucleotides agree with TRBD1. The germline V gene has CDR1 MNHEY and CDR2 SMNVEV (reference sequence). CDR3 size: 13 residues. Trimming took 4 bases from V and 5 from J; bases not matched to a gene: 1.

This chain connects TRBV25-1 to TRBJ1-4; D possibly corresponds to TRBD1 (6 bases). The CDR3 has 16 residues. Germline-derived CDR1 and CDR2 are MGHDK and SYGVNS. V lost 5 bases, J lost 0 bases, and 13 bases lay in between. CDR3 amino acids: CASSTRDKSTNEKLFF. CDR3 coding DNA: TGTGCCAGCAGTACCCGGGACAAATCAACTAATGAAAAACTGTTTTTT.

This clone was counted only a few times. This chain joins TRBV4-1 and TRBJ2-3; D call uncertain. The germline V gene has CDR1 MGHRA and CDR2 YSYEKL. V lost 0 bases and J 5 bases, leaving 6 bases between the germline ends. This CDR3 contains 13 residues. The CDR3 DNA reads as TGCGCCAGCAGCCAAGATCCCCGAGATACGCAGTATTTT. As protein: CASSQDPRDTQYF.

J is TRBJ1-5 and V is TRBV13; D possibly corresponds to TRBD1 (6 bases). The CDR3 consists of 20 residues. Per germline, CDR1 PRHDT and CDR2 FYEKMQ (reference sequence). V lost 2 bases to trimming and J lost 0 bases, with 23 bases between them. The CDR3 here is CASSLPYRVKRKYSNQPQHF. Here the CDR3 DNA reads TGTGCCAGCAGCTTACCTTACAGGGTGAAGCGAAAATATAGCAATCAGCCCCAGCATTTT.